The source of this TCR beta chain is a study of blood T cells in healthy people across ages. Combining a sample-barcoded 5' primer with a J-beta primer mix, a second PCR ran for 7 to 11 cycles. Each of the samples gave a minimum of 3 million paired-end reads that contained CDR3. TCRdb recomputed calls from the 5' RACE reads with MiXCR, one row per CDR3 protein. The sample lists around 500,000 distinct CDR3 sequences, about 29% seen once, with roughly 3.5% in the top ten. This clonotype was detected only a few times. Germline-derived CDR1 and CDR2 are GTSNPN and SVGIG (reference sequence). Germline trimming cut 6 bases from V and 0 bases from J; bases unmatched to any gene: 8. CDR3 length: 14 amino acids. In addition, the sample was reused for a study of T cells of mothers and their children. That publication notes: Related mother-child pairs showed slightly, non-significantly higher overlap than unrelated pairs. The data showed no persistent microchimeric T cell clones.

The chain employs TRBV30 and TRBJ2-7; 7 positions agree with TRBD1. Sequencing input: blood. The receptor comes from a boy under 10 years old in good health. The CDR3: CACQGQKSSYEQYF. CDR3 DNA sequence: TGTGCCTGCCAGGGACAGAAGAGCTCCTACGAGCAGTACTTC.